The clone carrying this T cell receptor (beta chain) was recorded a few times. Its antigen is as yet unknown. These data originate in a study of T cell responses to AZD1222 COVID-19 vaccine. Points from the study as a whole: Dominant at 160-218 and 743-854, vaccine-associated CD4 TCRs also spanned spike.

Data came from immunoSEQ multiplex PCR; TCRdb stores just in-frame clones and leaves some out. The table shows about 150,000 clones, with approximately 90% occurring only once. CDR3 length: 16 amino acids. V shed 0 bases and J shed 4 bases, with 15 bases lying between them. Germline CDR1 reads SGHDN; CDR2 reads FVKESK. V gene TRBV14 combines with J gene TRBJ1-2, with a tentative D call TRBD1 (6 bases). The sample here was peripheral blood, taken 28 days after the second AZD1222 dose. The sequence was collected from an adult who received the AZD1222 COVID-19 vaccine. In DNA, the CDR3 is TGTGCCAGCAGCCAAGATCGAGGGGGGCAGTCCTATGGCTACACCTTC. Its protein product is CASSQDRGGQSYGYTF.